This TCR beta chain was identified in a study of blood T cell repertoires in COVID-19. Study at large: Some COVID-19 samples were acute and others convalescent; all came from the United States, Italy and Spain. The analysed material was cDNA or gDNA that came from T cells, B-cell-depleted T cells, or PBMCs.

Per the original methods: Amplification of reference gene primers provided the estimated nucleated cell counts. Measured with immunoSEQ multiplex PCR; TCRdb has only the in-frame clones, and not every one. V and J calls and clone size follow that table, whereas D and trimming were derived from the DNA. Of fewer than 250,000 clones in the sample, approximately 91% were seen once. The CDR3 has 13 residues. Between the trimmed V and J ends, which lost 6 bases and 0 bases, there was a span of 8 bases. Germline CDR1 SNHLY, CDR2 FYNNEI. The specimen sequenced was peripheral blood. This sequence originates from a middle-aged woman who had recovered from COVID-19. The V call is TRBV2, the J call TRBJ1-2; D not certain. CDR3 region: CASSKSTNYGYTF. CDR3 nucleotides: TGTGCCAGCAGCAAGAGCACTAACTATGGCTACACCTTC.